These 18 T cell receptor beta chains were sequenced from one sample in a study of blood T cell repertoires in COVID-19 (dated by TCRdb to the early 2020s). Library preparation employed the immunoSEQ multiplex PCR assay. As stored in TCRdb, this immuneACCESS dataset retains in-frame rearrangements with V and J assigned. A fraction of the clones does not appear; measured against another copy, unresolved V genes explain less than half of the discrepancy, and the remainder lacks a known reason. This sample has about 210,000 clones in its table, and 84% of those were observed once. The top ten clonotypes cover 9.7% of the sample. Material: peripheral blood. The receptors originated from a man aged 50-60 years with active or convalescent COVID-19.

V and J are TRBV7-9 and TRBJ2-7; 7 bases map to TRBD2. The CDR3 spans 14 residues. V gave up 2 bases and J gave up 6 bases; unmatched junction bases: 7. Germline-derived CDR1 and CDR2 are SEHNR and FQNEAQ (reference sequence). CDR3 nucleotide sequence: TGTGCCAGCAGCTTACGGGGGGACGGTACCGAGCAGTACGTC. Translating gives CASSLRGDGTEQYV.

To note about this clone: One end of the junction varies from germline; a read error may be responsible. The chain is built from TRBV18 and TRBJ2-1; D ambiguous. This CDR3 is 15 amino acids long. Germline loops: CDR1 KGHSH, CDR2 LQKENI. The CDR3 DNA is TGTGCCAGCTCACCACAACTAATCTCCCACAATGAGCAGTTCTTC. Its protein product is CASSPQLISHNEQFF.

CDR3 DNA sequence: TGCGCCAGCAGCCAAGAATCGAGGAACACTGAAGCTTTCTTT. The encoded protein is CASSQESRNTEAFF. V gene TRBV4-1 combines with J gene TRBJ1-1; D not resolved. The CDR3 loop spans 14 amino acids. Trimming removed 0 bases from V and 1 base from J, with 6 bases in between. The germline gives CDR1 MGHRA, CDR2 YSYEKL.

This rearrangement joins TRBV4-2 to TRBJ1-1; D may be TRBD1 (5 bases). Germline CDR1 is LGHNA and CDR2 is YNFKEQ. Deletions cut 0 bases from V and 5 bases from J, with 10 bases between. The CDR3 totals 14 residues. This CDR3 is CASSQDQGRTEAFF. DNA of the CDR3: TGTGCCAGCAGCCAAGATCAGGGCAGGACTGAAGCTTTCTTT.

This chain uses TRBV19 with TRBJ2-1, with a possible D match to TRBD2 (6 bases). The germline V gene has CDR1 LNHDA and CDR2 SQIVND (reference sequence). This CDR3 region has 13 residues. V lost 7 bases and J lost 0, with 7 bases in between. CDR3 protein: CASNGGSYNEQFF. The CDR3 DNA is TGTGCCAGTAACGGGGGCTCCTACAATGAGCAGTTCTTC.

Comments on this clone: The sample holds other DNA sequences that translate to the same CDR3. The rearrangement links TRBV5-1 to TRBJ1-3; 7 bases line up with TRBD1. Unmatched junction bases numbered 1, after V lost 4 bases and J lost 0 bases. CDR1 and CDR2 (germline): SGHRS, YFSETQ. The CDR3 spans 14 residues. The CDR3 DNA is TGCGCCAGCAGCAGGGACAGCTCTGGAAACACCATATATTTT. This encodes CASSRDSSGNTIYF.

V and J are TRBV7-6 and TRBJ2-7, with TRBD1 as a possible D gene (6 bases). The V end was cut by 3 bases, the J end by 3 bases, with 15 bases between. CDR1 is SGHVS, CDR2 FNYEAQ, per germline. The CDR3 contains 15 residues. The CDR3 bases are TGTGCCAGCAGCTTCAGTACAGGGACAATCTACGAGCAGTACGTC. Translation gives CASSFSTGTIYEQYV.

In the case of this clone: Other DNA sequences in the same sample also yield this CDR3. The V call is TRBV5-1, the J call TRBJ2-2, with 12 bases fitting TRBD2. Germline CDR1 SGHRS, CDR2 YFSETQ. With 2 bases clipped from V and 5 bases from J, the junction kept 4 bases outside the gene matches. CDR3 length: 16 amino acids. This CDR3 is CASSLTSGGRTGELFF. The CDR3 DNA follows: TGCGCCAGCAGCTTAACTAGCGGGGGGCGGACCGGGGAGCTGTTTTTT.

J is TRBJ2-1 and V is TRBV2, with 8 nucleotides matching TRBD1. This CDR3 is 14 amino acids long. Germline V gives CDR1 SNHLY, CDR2 FYNNEI. The trim removed 7 bases at V and 8 bases at J, leaving 10 bases unmatched. The CDR3 nucleotides read TGTGCCAGCATGCTCCGGACAGGGAGGTATGAGCAGTTCTTC. It codes for CASMLRTGRYEQFF.

This chain links TRBV11-2 with TRBJ2-5, with a possible D match to TRBD2 (5 bases). This CDR3 contains 14 residues. Germline assignment: CDR1 SGHAT and CDR2 FQNNGV. Trimming shortened V by 3 bases and J by 5 bases, and 13 bases separated the two germline ends. The CDR3 DNA follows: TGTGCCAGCAGCTTGGGCCTAGCTATGGAGACCCAGTACTTC. Amino acids: CASSLGLAMETQYF.

The V call is TRBV18, the J call TRBJ2-5, with 7 bases matching TRBD1. The V segment lost 3 bases and the J segment 3 bases; nucleotides outside the gene matches: 7. In germline, CDR1 is KGHSH, CDR2 LQKENI. The CDR3 extends over 15 amino acids. The chain's CDR3 is CASSPPTGTEETQYF. CDR3 coding DNA: TGTGCCAGCTCACCTCCAACGGGGACAGAAGAGACCCAGTACTTC. Full variable domain (rest looked up from reference TRBV18 and TRBJ2-5): NAGVMQNPRHLVRRRGQEARLRCSPMKGHSHVYWYRQLPEEGLKFMVYLQKENIIDESGMPKERFSAEFPKEGPSILRIQQVVRGDSAAYFCASSPPTGTEETQYFGPGTRLLVL.

About this clone itself: This same CDR3 is encoded by further DNA sequences in the sample. The chain combines TRBV20-1 with TRBJ1-1; D not resolved. V lost 5 bases and J lost 4, with 8 bases in between. The germline CDR1 and CDR2 sequences are DFQATT and SNEGSKA (reference sequence). The CDR3 is made up of 11 amino acids. The CDR3 spells CSAGRSTEAFF. The CDR3 DNA reads TGCAGTGCTGGCAGAAGCACTGAAGCTTTCTTT.

The J gene is TRBJ1-1, the V gene TRBV6-1, with D possibly TRBD1 on 5 matching bases. The germline V gene encodes CDR1 MNHNS and CDR2 SASEGT. V gave up 1 base and J gave up 0 bases, with 9 bases separating them. This CDR3 has 15 amino acids. CDR3 residues: CASSEGPGLNTEAFF. The CDR3 DNA reads TGTGCCAGCAGTGAAGGCCCAGGGTTGAACACTGAAGCTTTCTTT.

The chain carries TRBV18 and TRBJ2-6, with 11 bases aligning to TRBD2. Trimming at V came to 3 bases and at J to 0 bases, leaving 4 bases not matched to a gene. Germline lookup yields CDR1 KGHSH and CDR2 LQKENI. This CDR3 has 18 residues. The CDR3 DNA sequence: TGTGCCAGCTCACCCGCTAGCGGGGGGTCCTCTGGGGCCAACGTCCTGACTTTC. This translates into CASSPASGGSSGANVLTF.

The chain links TRBV30 to TRBJ1-2; D gene uncertain. The CDR3 has 16 residues. Germline V CDR1 and CDR2: GTSNPN, SVGIG (reference sequence). The V end was cut by 2 bases, the J end by 2 bases, with 18 bases between. The CDR3 coding sequence is TGTGCCTGGAGTCGCTGGCGGGAGACGTCGAACTATGGCTACACCTTC. Translation gives CAWSRWRETSNYGYTF.

The genes are TRBV29-1 and TRBJ2-5; 7 nucleotides agree with TRBD1. Losses at the gene ends were 4 bases for V and 5 bases for J; bases not matched to a gene: 7. This CDR3 has 13 amino acids. The V gene's germline CDR1 is SQVTM and CDR2 ANQGSEA. CDR3 in DNA: TGCAGCGTTGTCGAGGGGGCGCCGGAGACCCAGTACTTC. As protein: CSVVEGAPETQYF.

This clone was seen more than once but under ten times. The chain uses TRBV4-3 and TRBJ1-5; 11 nucleotides line up with TRBD1. With 0 bases clipped from V and 0 bases from J, the junction kept 7 bases outside the gene matches. The length of the CDR3 is 19 residues. Per the germline V gene, CDR1 is LGHNA and CDR2 is YSLEER. The CDR3 nucleotides are TGCGCCAGCAGCCAAGATTTGGGGACAGGGGGATATAGCAATCAGCCCCAGCATTTT. Protein: CASSQDLGTGGYSNQPQHF.

The chain carries TRBV27 and TRBJ1-1; D unresolved. The CDR3 covers 13 residues. Between the trimmed V and J ends, which lost 2 bases and 2 bases, there was a span of 6 bases. Germline V CDR1 and CDR2: MNHEY, SMNVEV (reference sequence). The CDR3 DNA reads TGTGCCAGCAGTTTAGGCCCAAACACTGAAGCTTTCTTT. It translates to CASSLGPNTEAFF.